This TCR beta chain was sequenced during a study of OX40 agonist ivuxolimab in advanced cancers. As for the study more broadly: Ivuxolimab, which targeted the costimulatory receptor OX40 (CD134), was an agonistic, fully human IgG2 monoclonal antibody. Intravenous ivuxolimab was administered to patients every 2 weeks at six dose levels: 0.01, 0.1, 0.3, 1.5, 3 and 10 mg/kg. Of the roughly 54 dose-escalation patients, hepatocellular carcinoma was present in some 19, melanoma in approximately 15, renal cell carcinoma in 9 and head and neck cancer in 9. A male proportion of around 83% and a mean age of approximately 62 years, ranging from about 20 to 80, were recorded for the dose-escalation cohort. Patients were allowed to have had prior anti-PD-1, anti-PD-L1 or anti-CTLA-4 therapy, and approximately 40% of the dose-escalation patients had been treated with checkpoint inhibitors. Three dose-escalation patients achieved partial responses, one with hepatocellular carcinoma and two with cutaneous melanoma. The purpose of peripheral TCRbeta sequencing was to test whether ivuxolimab changed TCR sequence diversity and led to clonal T-cell expansion. The paper reports the monotherapy dose-escalation portion (N of about 51 patients) of the phase I ivuxolimab trial.

The CDR3 goes from the cysteine to the phenylalanine over 13 residues. The sequence is cut down to CDR3 DNA, 39 bases in frame from base 1. CDR1 LNHDA and CDR2 SQIVND are derived from the germline V gene (reference sequence). Trimming takes 3 bases from V and 4 bases from J, and the germline ends sit 10 bases apart. In this sample, this clone turned up once. No cognate antigen has been identified for it. No base qualities exist here, and no much larger clone lies one base off it. The trial excluded patients who had a history of autoimmune disease or who were on systemic immunosuppression. Peripheral blood for TCR sequencing was collected from all dose cohorts at baseline, on cycle 4 day 1, and on cycle 7 day 1. The samples were drawn from a first-in-human, open-label, multicenter phase I dose-escalation trial of ivuxolimab. Adults with locally advanced or metastatic melanoma, renal cell carcinoma, hepatocellular carcinoma or head and neck squamous cell carcinoma were enrolled in the trial. CD4+ and CD8+ T cells were sorted separately from peripheral blood before TCR sequencing.

Genomic DNA was isolated from the sorted cells so that the TCRbeta CDR3 region could be sequenced. TCRbeta CDR3 regions were sequenced using the immunoSEQ Assay. TCRdb provides this immuneACCESS table in a form limited to in-frame rearrangements. Some clones are lacking; in checked studies, under half of them reflect an unresolved V gene, and why the rest are absent is not known. This sample lists tens of thousands of clones; roughly 94% were detected once. The ten most abundant clones make up 12% of the sample. Overall study results and their limits: On average, CD8+ T cells showed more expanded clones than CD4+ T cells after ivuxolimab. Clonal expansion of both CD4+ and CD8+ blood T cells was observed from baseline to week 6 at doses 0.1 to 3.0 mg/kg. Low levels of normalized T-cell clonal expansion were also seen in some patients who did not respond. In the 0.1-3.0 mg/kg groups, partial responders were among the patients with the lowest normalized peripheral clonal expansion, particularly in CD8+ T cells. The antigen specificity of the clonally expanded peripheral T cells was not determined.

The receptor chain draws on TRBV19 and TRBJ2-7, with the D gene call left open. The specimen comprised CD4+ or CD8+ T cells sorted from blood, sampled in a trial of the OX40 agonist ivuxolimab. This TCR derives from an adult with an advanced solid tumor such as melanoma, head and neck, liver or kidney cancer. The nucleotide sequence is given as TGTGCCAGTAGTATTTACGACGATTACGAGCAGTACTTC. The encoded protein is CASSIYDDYEQYF.